One sample yielded the 19 T cell receptor beta chains listed below, sequenced in a study of OX40 agonist ivuxolimab in advanced cancers. Method: immunoSEQ multiplex PCR; TCRdb's copy keeps in-frame clones and lacks some. The sample gives about 80,000 clones, 84% of which show up once; roughly 25% is in the top ten. Material: CD4+ or CD8+ T cells sorted from blood, obtained in a trial of the OX40 agonist ivuxolimab. Every receptor here comes from an adult with an advanced solid tumor such as melanoma, head and neck, liver or kidney cancer.

V and J are TRBV5-4 and TRBJ2-7, with D tentatively TRBD2 (6 bases). The CDR3 has 15 residues. Trimming left V 0 bases short and J 0 bases short, with 10 bases between. Germline CDR1 is SGHNT and CDR2 is YYREEE (reference sequence). CDR3 DNA: TGTGCCAGCAGCTTGGACGGCGGGGTCTCCTACGAGCAGTACTTC. This codes for CASSLDGGVSYEQYF.

This clone turned up a few times. The chain links TRBV6-1 to TRBJ1-5; D gene ambiguous. Germline-derived CDR1 and CDR2 are MNHNS and SASEGT. The CDR3 is made up of 14 amino acids. The ends were cut back, 6 bases at V and 3 bases at J, with 12 bases in the middle. Written as DNA, the CDR3 is TGTGCCAGCAGAGACTGGGGAGACAATCAGCCCCAGCATTTT. It is translated as CASRDWGDNQPQHF.

The rearrangement links TRBV5-8 to TRBJ2-3, with TRBD2 matching 8 bases. Germline values: CDR1 SGHTS, CDR2 YDEGEE. This CDR3 is 16 amino acids long. V was clipped by 2 bases and J by 4 bases; unmatched bases: 9. Here the CDR3 DNA reads TGTGCCAGCAGCTTTAGCGGGGATATCTTTGCAGATACGCAGTATTTT. Translation: CASSFSGDIFADTQYF.

This rearrangement joins TRBV7-2 to TRBJ2-1; TRBD2 aligns across 8 bases. The CDR3 totals 16 residues. Germline-derived CDR1 and CDR2 are SGHTA and FQGNSA. V lost 1 base to trimming and J lost 9 bases; unmatched junction nucleotides: 11. The CDR3 is CASSLVAGAGVAEQFF. The CDR3 DNA follows: TGTGCCAGCAGCTTAGTGGCGGGAGCGGGGGTCGCTGAGCAGTTCTTC.

V is TRBV7-6 and J is TRBJ1-1; D may be TRBD1 (5 bases). This CDR3 spans 13 amino acids. The germline CDR1 and CDR2 sequences are SGHVS and FNYEAQ. V was clipped by 5 bases and J by 1 base, with 8 bases between them. CDR3 DNA sequence: TGTGCCAGCAGCCCGGGGGGGAACACTGAAGCTTTCTTT. Translated: CASSPGGNTEAFF.

In the case of this clone: The same CDR3 is also encoded by other DNA sequences in this sample. This sequence joins TRBV27 and TRBJ1-2; 8 bases agree with TRBD1. J gave up 5 bases and V 2 bases, and 1 base lay outside the gene matches. CDR1 is MNHEY, CDR2 SMNVEV, per germline (reference sequence). The CDR3 is made up of 13 amino acids. Written as DNA, the CDR3 is TGTGCCAGCAGTTTAGACAGGGGATATGGCTACACCTTC. Translation: CASSLDRGYGYTF.

This clone is a singleton in its sample. The chain carries TRBV15 and TRBJ2-3, with a weak D call TRBD2 (5 bases). Trimming cost V 0 bases and J 4 bases, with 14 bases left between them. The germline gives CDR1 LNHNV, CDR2 YYDKDF (reference sequence). The CDR3 runs 16 residues. The CDR3 region has the DNA TGTGCCACCAGCAGAGATGGACGGGGTTTGGCAGATACGCAGTATTTT. Amino acid sequence: CATSRDGRGLADTQYF. Full variable domain (remainder filled in from reference TRBV15 and TRBJ2-3): DAMVIQNPRYQVTQFGKPVTLSCSQTLNHNVMYWYQQKSSQAPKLLFHYYDKDFNNEADTPDNFQSRRPNTSFCFLDIRSPGLGDTAMYLCATSRDGRGLADTQYFGPGTRLTVL.

This clone was detected only a few times. The chain couples TRBV6-5 to TRBJ1-1; TRBD1 might be the D (5 bases). Germline V lookup: CDR1 MNHEY, CDR2 SVGAGI. Trimming cost V 0 bases and J 5 bases, with 10 bases left between them. CDR3 length equals 14 residues. CDR3 nucleotides: TGTGCCAGCAGTTACTCGAGTAAGGGGACTGAAGCTTTCTTT. As protein: CASSYSSKGTEAFF.

The J gene is TRBJ2-3, the V gene TRBV5-6, with 10 positions matching TRBD2. Unmatched junction bases numbered 14, after V lost 4 bases and J lost 3 bases. Germline CDR1 SGHDT, CDR2 YYEEEE. The CDR3 totals 18 residues. In DNA, the CDR3 is TGTGCCAGCAGCCGGGTAGCTAGCGGGAGCGCGAAGACAGATACGCAGTATTTT. Its translation: CASSRVASGSAKTDTQYF.

J is TRBJ2-7 and V is TRBV7-8, with 9 bases identical to TRBD1. The CDR3 sequence is 16 residues long. V was clipped by 5 bases and J by 5 bases; unmatched bases: 13. Germline CDR1 and CDR2: SGHVS and FQNEAQ. DNA for the CDR3: TGTGCCAGCAGCCCAGCCGGGACAGGGAAGAGAAACGAGCAGTACTTC. It yields the protein CASSPAGTGKRNEQYF.

This clone was detected only a few times. V and J are TRBV23-1 and TRBJ1-3; D is unresolved. TRBV23-1 is an open reading frame whose function is uncertain. This CDR3 has 16 residues. Trimming removed 2 bases from V and 4 bases from J, with 15 bases in between. The chain's CDR3 is CASSQNKVLVGNTIYF. CDR3 bases: TGCGCCAGCAGTCAAAACAAGGTCTTAGTAGGAAACACCATATATTTT.

The chain links TRBV30 to TRBJ2-7; D possibly corresponds to TRBD1 (6 bases). The CDR3 extends over 13 amino acids. Deletions cut 0 bases from V and 12 bases from J, with 18 bases between. Germline V gene data show CDR1 as GTSNPN and CDR2 as SVGIG (reference sequence). CDR3 nucleotides: TGTGCCTGGAGTGTAGGGCTACAGGGCGGGCTGTACTTC. This encodes CAWSVGLQGGLYF.

The rearrangement joins TRBV7-2 to TRBJ1-2; maybe TRBD1 (5 bases). With 0 bases removed from V and 7 bases from J, the gap between germline ends came to 18 bases. Germline values: CDR1 SGHTA, CDR2 FQGNSA. The CDR3 runs 16 residues. CDR3 bases: TGTGCCAGCAGCTTAGCCACAGCATGGAGGGGCTCTGGCTACACCTTC. It codes for CASSLATAWRGSGYTF.

The J gene is TRBJ2-6, the V gene TRBV7-9; 8 nucleotides match TRBD2. From germline, CDR1 is SEHNR and CDR2 FQNEAQ (reference sequence). Trimming removed 3 bases from V and 4 bases from J; junction bases left unmatched: 8. The CDR3 loop spans 17 amino acids. The CDR3 sequence is CASSFTAGAGGANVLTF. The CDR3 DNA sequence: TGTGCCAGCAGCTTCACAGCGGGGGCGGGAGGGGCCAACGTCCTGACTTTC.

The chain carries TRBV19 and TRBJ2-7, with 10 bases matching TRBD1. J lost 5 bases, V lost 8 bases, and 15 bases had no gene match. CDR3 length: 16 amino acids. In germline, CDR1 is LNHDA, CDR2 SQIVND (reference sequence). The CDR3 loop reads CASRKTGTGESHEQYF. The CDR3 DNA reads TGTGCCAGTCGCAAGACAGGGACAGGGGAGTCCCACGAGCAGTACTTC.

This clone was seen a single time. The chain has TRBV30 and TRBJ2-7, with 7 bases fitting TRBD2. CDR3 length equals 12 residues. After removal of 4 bases from V and 6 bases from J, the junction contained 6 bases not matched to a gene. Germline CDR1 and CDR2: GTSNPN and SVGIG (reference sequence). The CDR3 reads CAWTSGEGEQYF. CDR3 DNA: TGTGCCTGGACTAGCGGAGAGGGCGAGCAGTACTTC.

The genes are TRBV30 and TRBJ1-2; D is undetermined. Germline loops: CDR1 GTSNPN, CDR2 SVGIG (reference sequence). With 0 bases removed from V and 0 bases from J, the gap between germline ends came to 5 bases. The CDR3 length is 13 residues. The chain's CDR3 is CAWSVEANYGYTF. CDR3 in DNA: TGTGCCTGGAGTGTAGAAGCTAACTATGGCTACACCTTC.

The chain combines TRBV6-5 with TRBJ2-7, with D unclear. V gave up 0 bases and J gave up 1 base, with 10 bases separating them. The germline CDR1 and CDR2 sequences are MNHEY and SVGAGI. The CDR3 is 15 amino acids. The CDR3: CASSYSTVGSYEQYF. The CDR3 region has the DNA TGTGCCAGCAGTTACTCGACCGTTGGATCCTACGAGCAGTACTTC.

The rearrangement joins TRBV10-3 to TRBJ2-3; 8 bases fit TRBD1. Germline loops: CDR1 ENHRY, CDR2 SYGVKD. This CDR3 has 18 residues. V lost 2 bases and J lost 2; bases outside the gene matches: 12. CDR3 sequence reads: CAISETSRQGSPTDTQYF. The DNA of the CDR3 is TGTGCCATCAGTGAGACGAGTAGACAGGGGTCCCCCACAGATACGCAGTATTTT.